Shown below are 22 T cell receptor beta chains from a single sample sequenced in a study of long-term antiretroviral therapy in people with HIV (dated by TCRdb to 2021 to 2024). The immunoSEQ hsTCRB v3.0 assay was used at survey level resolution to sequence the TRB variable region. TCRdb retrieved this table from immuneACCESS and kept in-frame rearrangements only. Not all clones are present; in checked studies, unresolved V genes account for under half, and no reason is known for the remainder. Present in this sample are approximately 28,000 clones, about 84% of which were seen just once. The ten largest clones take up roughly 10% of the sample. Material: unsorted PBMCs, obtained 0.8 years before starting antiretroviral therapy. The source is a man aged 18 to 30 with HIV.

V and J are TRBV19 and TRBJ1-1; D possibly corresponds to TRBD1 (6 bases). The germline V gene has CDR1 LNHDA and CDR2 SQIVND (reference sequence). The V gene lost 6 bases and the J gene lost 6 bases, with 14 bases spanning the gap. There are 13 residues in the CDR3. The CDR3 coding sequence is TGTGCCAGTAGGATTACGGACAGCGCTGAAGCTTTCTTT. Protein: CASRITDSAEAFF.

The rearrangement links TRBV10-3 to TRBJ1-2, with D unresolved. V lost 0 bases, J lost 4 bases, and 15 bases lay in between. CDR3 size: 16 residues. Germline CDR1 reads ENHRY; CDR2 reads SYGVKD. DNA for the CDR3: TGTGCCATCAGTGAGTCGACGGTTAGGGCAGCCTATGGCTACACCTTC. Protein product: CAISESTVRAAYGYTF.

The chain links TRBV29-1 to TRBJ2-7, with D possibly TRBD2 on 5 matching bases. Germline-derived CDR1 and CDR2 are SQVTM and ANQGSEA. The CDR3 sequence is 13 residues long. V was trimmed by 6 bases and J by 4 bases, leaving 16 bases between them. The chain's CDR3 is CSVRAGRGYEQYF. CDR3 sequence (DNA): TGCAGCGTGAGGGCAGGCCGTGGATACGAGCAGTACTTC.

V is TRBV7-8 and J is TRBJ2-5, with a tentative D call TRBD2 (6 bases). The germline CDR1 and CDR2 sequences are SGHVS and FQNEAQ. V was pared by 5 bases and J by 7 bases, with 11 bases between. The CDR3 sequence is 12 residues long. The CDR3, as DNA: TGTGCCAGCAGCCCAAGGCGGGGGACCCAGTACTTC. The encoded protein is CASSPRRGTQYF.

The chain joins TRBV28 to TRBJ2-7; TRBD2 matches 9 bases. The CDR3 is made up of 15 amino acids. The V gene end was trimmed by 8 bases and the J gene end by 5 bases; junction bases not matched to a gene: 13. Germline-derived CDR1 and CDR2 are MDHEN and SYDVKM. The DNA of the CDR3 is TGTGCCAGCCAAGGGGGGGCTAGCGGGATCCACGAGCAGTACTTC. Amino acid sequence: CASQGGASGIHEQYF. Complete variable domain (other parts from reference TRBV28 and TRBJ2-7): DVKVTQSSRYLVKRTGEKVFLECVQDMDHENMFWYRQDPGLGLRLIYFSYDVKMKEKGDIPEGYSVSREKKERFSLILESASTNQTSMYLCASQGGASGIHEQYFGPGTRLTVT.

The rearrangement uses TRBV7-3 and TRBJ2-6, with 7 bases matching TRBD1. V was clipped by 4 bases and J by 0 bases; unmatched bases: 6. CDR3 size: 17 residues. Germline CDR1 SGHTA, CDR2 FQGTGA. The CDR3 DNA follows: TGTGCCAGCAGCTCAGCGACAGGGACCTCTGGGGCCAACGTCCTGACTTTC. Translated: CASSSATGTSGANVLTF.

The CDR3 here is CASSPDEGYEQYF. CDR3 sequence (DNA): TGTGCCAGCTCACCAGACGAGGGCTACGAGCAGTACTTC. This rearrangement joins TRBV18 to TRBJ2-7, with D possibly being TRBD2 (5 bases). Trimming stripped 2 bases from V and 3 bases from J, with 8 bases between. Germline CDR1 and CDR2: KGHSH and LQKENI. The CDR3 is 13 amino acids.

CDR3 sequence (DNA): TGTGCCAGCAGTTACGGGGCAGGGGGACGAGAGACCCAGTACTTC. Its protein is CASSYGAGGRETQYF. The chain has TRBV6-6 and TRBJ2-5; 7 bases are shared with TRBD1. V shed 2 bases, J shed 4 bases, and the junction held 7 bases outside the gene matches. The germline CDR1 and CDR2 sequences are MNHNY and SVGAGI (reference sequence). The CDR3 runs to 15 residues.

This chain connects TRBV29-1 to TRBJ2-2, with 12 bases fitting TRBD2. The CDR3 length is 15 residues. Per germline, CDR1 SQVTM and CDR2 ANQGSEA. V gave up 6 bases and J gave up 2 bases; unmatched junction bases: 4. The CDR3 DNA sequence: TGCAGCGTAAGACTAGCGGGGGATAACACCGGGGAGCTGTTTTTT. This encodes CSVRLAGDNTGELFF.

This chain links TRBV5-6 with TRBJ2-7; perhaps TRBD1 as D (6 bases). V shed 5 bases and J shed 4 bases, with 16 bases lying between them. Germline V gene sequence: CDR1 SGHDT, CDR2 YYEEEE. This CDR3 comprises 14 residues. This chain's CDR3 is CASRPSGTLYEQYF. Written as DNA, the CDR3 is TGTGCCAGCAGACCCTCCGGGACACTATACGAGCAGTACTTC. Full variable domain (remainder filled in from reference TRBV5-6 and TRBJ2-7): DAGVTQSPTHLIKTRGQQVTLRCSPKSGHDTVSWYQQALGQGPQFIFQYYEEEERQRGNFPDRFSGHQFPNYSSELNVNALLLGDSALYLCASRPSGTLYEQYFGPGTRLTVT.

The chain's CDR3 is CASSFPLGGTAYEQYF. CDR3 nucleotides: TGTGCCAGCAGCTTCCCCCTCGGGGGCACTGCCTACGAGCAGTACTTC. The chain has TRBV7-9 and TRBJ2-7, with D tentatively TRBD1 or TRBD2 (6 bases each). The V end was cut by 3 bases, the J end by 2 bases, with 17 bases between. The germline CDR1 and CDR2 sequences are SEHNR and FQNEAQ (reference sequence). The CDR3 sequence is 16 residues long.

The chain's CDR3 is CASSLRGEETQYF. CDR3 DNA: TGTGCCAGCAGTTTACGGGGGGAAGAGACCCAGTACTTC. The chain carries TRBV28 and TRBJ2-5; 7 bases match TRBD2. The CDR3 totals 13 residues. Germline V lookup: CDR1 MDHEN, CDR2 SYDVKM. V was clipped by 2 bases and J by 3 bases; unmatched bases: 0.

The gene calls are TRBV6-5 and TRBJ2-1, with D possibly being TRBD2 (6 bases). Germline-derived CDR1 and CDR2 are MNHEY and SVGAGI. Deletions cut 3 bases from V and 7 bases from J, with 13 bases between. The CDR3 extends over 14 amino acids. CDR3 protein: CASSYGTPGNEQFF. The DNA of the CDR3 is TGTGCCAGCAGTTATGGGACTCCAGGGAATGAGCAGTTCTTC.

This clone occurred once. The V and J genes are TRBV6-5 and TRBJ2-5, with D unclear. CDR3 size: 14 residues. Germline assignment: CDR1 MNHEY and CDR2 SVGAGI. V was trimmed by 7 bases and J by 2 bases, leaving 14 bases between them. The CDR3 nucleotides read TGTGCCAGCACTGAATGGGGTGGGCAAGAGACCCAGTACTTC. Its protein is CASTEWGGQETQYF.

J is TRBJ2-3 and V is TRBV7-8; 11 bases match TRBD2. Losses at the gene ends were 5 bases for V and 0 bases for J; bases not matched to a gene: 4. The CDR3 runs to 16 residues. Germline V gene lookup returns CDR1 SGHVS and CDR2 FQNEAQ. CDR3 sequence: CASSPWTSGSTDTQYF. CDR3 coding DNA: TGTGCCAGCAGCCCCTGGACTAGCGGGAGCACAGATACGCAGTATTTT.

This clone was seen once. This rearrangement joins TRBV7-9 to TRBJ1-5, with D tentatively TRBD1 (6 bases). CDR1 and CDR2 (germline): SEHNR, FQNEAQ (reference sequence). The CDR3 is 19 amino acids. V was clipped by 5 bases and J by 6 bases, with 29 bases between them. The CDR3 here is CASSTPAGFLRGVGQPQHF. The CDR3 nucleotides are TGTGCCAGCAGCACGCCCGCGGGTTTCTTAAGGGGGGTAGGTCAGCCCCAGCATTTT.

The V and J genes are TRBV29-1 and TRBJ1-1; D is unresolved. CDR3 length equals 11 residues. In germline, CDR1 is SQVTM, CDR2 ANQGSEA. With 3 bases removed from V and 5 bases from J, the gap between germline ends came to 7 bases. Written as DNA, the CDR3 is TGCAGCGTTGACCGTAATACTGAAGCTTTCTTT. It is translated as CSVDRNTEAFF.

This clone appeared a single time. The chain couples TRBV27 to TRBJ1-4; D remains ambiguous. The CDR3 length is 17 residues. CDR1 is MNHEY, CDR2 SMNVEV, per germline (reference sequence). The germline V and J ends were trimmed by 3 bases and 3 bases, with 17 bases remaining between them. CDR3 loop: CASSFDGRPNANEKLFF. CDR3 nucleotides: TGTGCCAGCAGTTTCGATGGCCGACCGAACGCTAATGAAAAACTGTTTTTT.

Here the CDR3 DNA reads TGCAGTGCTAGAGATGATATGGGCTACACCTTC. Amino acids: CSARDDMGYTF. V gene TRBV20-1 combines with J gene TRBJ1-2, with D hard to call. Germline CDR1 is DFQATT and CDR2 is SNEGSKA (reference sequence). The V end lost 0 bases, the J end lost 8 bases, and 7 bases lay between the germline ends. The CDR3 length is 11 residues.

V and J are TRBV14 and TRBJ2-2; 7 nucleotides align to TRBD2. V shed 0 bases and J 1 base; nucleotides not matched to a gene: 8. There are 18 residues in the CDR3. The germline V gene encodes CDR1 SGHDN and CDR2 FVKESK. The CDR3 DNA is TGTGCCAGCAGCCAAGAAGGTTTGATAGCGGGGAACACCGGGGAGCTGTTTTTT. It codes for CASSQEGLIAGNTGELFF.

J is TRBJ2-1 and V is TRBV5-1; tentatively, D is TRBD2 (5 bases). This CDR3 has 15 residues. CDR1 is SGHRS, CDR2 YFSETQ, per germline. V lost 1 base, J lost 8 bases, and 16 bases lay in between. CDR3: CASSLSGGRNHEQFF. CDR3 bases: TGCGCCAGCAGCTTGTCTGGAGGCCGGAATCATGAGCAGTTCTTC.

CDR3 nucleotide sequence: TGTGCCTGGAGTGTACAAAAGACCCAGTACTTC. It is translated as CAWSVQKTQYF. The rearrangement joins TRBV30 to TRBJ2-5; no reliable D call. The V end was cut by 0 bases, the J end by 6 bases, with 5 bases between. The CDR3 is 11 residues long. Germline CDR1 and CDR2: GTSNPN and SVGIG (reference sequence).